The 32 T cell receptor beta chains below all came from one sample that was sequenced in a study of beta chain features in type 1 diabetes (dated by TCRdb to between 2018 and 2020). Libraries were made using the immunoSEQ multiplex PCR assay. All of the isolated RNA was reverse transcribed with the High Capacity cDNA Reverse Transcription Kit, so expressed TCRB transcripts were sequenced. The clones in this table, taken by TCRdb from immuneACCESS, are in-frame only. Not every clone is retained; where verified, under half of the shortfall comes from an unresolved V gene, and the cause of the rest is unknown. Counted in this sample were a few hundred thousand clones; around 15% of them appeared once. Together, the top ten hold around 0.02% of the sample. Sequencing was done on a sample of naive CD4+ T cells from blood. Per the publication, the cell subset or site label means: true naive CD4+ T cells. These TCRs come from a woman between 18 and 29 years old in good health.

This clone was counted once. The CDR3 protein is CASSFPETGELFF. Written as DNA, the CDR3 is TGTGCCAGCAGCTTCCCCGAGACCGGGGAGCTGTTTTTT. V gene TRBV5-8 combines with J gene TRBJ2-2; D gene ambiguous. Germline V gives CDR1 SGHTS, CDR2 YDEGEE. Trimming removed 2 bases at V and 5 bases at J, with 7 bases between. The CDR3 contains 13 residues.

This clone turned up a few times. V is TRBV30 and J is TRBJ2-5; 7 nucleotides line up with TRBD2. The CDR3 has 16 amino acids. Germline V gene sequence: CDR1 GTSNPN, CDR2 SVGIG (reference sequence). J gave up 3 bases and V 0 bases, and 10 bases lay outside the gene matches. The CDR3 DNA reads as TGTGCCTGGAGTGTACGTCGGCTAGCGGTAAAAGAGACCCAGTACTTC. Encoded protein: CAWSVRRLAVKETQYF.

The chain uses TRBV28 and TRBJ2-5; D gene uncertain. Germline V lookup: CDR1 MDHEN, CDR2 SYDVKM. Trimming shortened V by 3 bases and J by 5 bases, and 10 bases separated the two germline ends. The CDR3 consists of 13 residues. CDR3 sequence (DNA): TGTGCCAGCAGTTTCGGAGCGAGGGAGACCCAGTACTTC. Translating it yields CASSFGARETQYF.

The DNA for the CDR3 is TGCGCCAGCGGGGGACAGAGCTCCTACGAGCAGTACTTC. Its translation: CASGGQSSYEQYF. The chain links TRBV5-1 to TRBJ2-7, with 7 nucleotides matching TRBD1. This CDR3 region has 13 residues. V shed 7 bases, J shed 0 bases, and the junction held 4 bases outside the gene matches. Germline assignment: CDR1 SGHRS and CDR2 YFSETQ.

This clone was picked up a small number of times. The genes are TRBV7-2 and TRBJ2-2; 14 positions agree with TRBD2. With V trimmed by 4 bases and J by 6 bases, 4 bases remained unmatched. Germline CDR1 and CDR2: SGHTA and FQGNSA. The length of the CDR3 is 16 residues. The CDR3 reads CASSSRGLAGAGELFF. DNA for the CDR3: TGTGCCAGCAGCTCCCGGGGACTAGCGGGAGCCGGGGAGCTGTTTTTT.

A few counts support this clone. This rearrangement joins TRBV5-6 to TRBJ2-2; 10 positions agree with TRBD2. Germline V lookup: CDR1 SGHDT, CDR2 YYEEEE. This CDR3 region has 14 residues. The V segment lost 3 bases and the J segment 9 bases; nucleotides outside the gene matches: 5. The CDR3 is CASSSSSGSWELFF. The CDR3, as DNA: TGTGCCAGCAGCTCATCTAGCGGGAGTTGGGAGCTGTTTTTT.

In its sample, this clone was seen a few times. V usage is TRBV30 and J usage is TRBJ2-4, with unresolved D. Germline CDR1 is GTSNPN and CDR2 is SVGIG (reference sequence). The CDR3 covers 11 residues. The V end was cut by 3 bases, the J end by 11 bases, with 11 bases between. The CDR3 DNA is TGTGCCTGGAGCCTCGCACGGGTTCAGTACTTC. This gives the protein CAWSLARVQYF.

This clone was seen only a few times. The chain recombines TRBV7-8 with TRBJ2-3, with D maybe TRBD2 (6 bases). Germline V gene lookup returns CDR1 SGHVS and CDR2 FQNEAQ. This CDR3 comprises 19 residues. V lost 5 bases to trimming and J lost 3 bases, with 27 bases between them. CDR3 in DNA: TGTGCCAGCAGCCGCGCGGCGGGGAGTAGGGGAGCACTTACAGATACGCAGTATTTT. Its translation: CASSRAAGSRGALTDTQYF.

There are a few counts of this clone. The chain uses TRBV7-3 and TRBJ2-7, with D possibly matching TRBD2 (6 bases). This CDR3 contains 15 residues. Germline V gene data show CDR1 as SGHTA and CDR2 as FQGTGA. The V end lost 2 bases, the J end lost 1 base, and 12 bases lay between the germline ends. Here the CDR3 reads CASSLGGTNSYEQYF. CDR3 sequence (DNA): TGTGCCAGCAGCTTAGGGGGGACCAATTCCTACGAGCAGTACTTC.

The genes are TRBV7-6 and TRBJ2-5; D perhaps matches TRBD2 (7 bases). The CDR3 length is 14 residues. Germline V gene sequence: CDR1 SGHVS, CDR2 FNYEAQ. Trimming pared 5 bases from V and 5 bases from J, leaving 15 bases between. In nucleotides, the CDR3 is TGTGCCAGCAGCCCGATGGGGGGGCTGGAGACCCAGTACTTC. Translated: CASSPMGGLETQYF.

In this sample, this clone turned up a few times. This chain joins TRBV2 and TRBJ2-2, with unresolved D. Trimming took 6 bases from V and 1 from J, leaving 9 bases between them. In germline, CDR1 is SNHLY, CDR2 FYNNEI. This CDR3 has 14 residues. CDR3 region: CASRVRGNTGELFF. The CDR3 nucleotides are TGTGCCAGCAGGGTCCGAGGGAACACCGGGGAGCTGTTTTTT.

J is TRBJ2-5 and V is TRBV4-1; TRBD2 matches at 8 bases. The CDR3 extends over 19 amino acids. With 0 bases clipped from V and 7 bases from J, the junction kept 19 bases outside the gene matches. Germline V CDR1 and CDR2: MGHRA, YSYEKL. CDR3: CASSQDAGGRPLNFVTQYF. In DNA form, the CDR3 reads TGCGCCAGCAGCCAAGATGCAGGCGGGAGGCCCCTAAATTTCGTGACCCAGTACTTC.

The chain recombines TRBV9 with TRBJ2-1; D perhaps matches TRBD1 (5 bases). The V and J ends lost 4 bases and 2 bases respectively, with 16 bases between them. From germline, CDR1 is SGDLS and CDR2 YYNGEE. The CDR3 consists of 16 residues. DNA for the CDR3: TGTGCCAGCAGCACTCAGACAGTACTCGCCTACAATGAGCAGTTCTTC. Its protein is CASSTQTVLAYNEQFF.

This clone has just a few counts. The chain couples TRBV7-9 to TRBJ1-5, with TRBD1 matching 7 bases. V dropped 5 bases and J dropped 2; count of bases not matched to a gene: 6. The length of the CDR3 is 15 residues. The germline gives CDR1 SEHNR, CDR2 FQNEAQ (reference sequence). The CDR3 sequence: CASSGYRGGNQPQHF. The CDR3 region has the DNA TGTGCCAGCAGCGGCTACAGGGGCGGCAATCAGCCCCAGCATTTT.

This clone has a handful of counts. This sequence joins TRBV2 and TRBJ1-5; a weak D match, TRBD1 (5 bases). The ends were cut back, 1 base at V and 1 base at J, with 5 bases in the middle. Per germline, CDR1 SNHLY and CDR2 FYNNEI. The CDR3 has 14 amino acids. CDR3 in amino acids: CASSEDRSNQPQHF. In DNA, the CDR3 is TGTGCCAGCAGTGAAGACAGGAGCAATCAGCCCCAGCATTTT.

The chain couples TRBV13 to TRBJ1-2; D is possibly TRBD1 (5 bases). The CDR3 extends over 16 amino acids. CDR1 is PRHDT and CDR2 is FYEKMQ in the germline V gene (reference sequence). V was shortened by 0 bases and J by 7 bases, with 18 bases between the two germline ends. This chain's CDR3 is CASSLGAPGGEGGYTF. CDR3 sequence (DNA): TGTGCCAGCAGCTTAGGGGCCCCAGGAGGGGAGGGTGGCTACACCTTC.

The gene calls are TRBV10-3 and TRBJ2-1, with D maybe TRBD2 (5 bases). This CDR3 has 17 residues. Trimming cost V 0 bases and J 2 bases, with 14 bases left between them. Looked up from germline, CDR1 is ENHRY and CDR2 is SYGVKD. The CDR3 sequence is CAISESAVASAYNEQFF. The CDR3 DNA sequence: TGTGCCATCAGTGAGTCGGCAGTAGCGTCCGCCTACAATGAGCAGTTCTTC.

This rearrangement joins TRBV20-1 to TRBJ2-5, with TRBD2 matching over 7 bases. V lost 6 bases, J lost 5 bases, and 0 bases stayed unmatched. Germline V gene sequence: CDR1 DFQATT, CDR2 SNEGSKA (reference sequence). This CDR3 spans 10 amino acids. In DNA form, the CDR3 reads TGCAGTGCGGGGGGGGAGACCCAGTACTTC. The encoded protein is CSAGGETQYF.

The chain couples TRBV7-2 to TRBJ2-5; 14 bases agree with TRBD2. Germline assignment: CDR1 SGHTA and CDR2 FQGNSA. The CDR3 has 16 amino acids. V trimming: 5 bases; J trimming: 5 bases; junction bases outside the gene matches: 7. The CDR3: CASSPLTSGRAETQYF. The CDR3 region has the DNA TGTGCCAGCAGCCCTCTGACTAGCGGGAGGGCGGAGACCCAGTACTTC.

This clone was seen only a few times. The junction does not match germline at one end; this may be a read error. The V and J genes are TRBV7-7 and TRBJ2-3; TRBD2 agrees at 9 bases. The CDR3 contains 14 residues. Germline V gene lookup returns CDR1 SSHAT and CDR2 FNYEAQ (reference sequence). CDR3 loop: CASSLAGVADTQYF. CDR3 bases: TGTGCTAGCAGCTTAGCGGGAGTTGCAGATACGCAGTATTTT. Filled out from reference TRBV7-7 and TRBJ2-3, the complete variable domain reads GAGVSQSPRYKVTKRGQDVTLRCDPISSHATLYWYQQALGQGPEFLTYFNYEAQPDKSGLPSDRFSAERPEGSISTLTIQRTEQRDSAMYRCASSLAGVADTQYFGPGTRLTVL.

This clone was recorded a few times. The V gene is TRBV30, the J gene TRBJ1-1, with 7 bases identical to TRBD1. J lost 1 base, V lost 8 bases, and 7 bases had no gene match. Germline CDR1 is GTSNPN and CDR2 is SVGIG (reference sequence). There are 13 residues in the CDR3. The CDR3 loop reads CAQSTGRNTEAFF. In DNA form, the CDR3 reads TGTGCCCAATCGACAGGGAGGAACACTGAAGCTTTCTTT.

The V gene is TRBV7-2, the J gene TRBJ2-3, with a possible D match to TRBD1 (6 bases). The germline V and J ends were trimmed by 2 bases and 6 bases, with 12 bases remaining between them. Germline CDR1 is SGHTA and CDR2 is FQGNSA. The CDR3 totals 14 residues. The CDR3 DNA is TGTGCCAGCAGCTTACTGGGGGCCTTTGATACGCAGTATTTT. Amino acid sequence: CASSLLGAFDTQYF.

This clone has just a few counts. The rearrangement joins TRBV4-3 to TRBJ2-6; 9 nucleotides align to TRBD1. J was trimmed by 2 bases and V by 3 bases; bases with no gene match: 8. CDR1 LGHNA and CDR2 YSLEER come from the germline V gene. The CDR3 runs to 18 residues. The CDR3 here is CASSHRDRVGAGANVLTF. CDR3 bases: TGCGCCAGCAGCCACCGGGACAGGGTAGGAGCTGGGGCCAACGTCCTGACTTTC.

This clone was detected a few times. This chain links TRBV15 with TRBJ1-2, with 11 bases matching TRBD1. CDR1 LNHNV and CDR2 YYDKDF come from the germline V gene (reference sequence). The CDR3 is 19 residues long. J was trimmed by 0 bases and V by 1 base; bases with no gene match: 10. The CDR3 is CATSRGSVGDRGSNYGYTF. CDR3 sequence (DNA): TGTGCCACCAGCAGAGGCTCAGTTGGGGACAGGGGGTCTAACTATGGCTACACCTTC.

The CDR3: CASSFDRANVLTF. DNA of the CDR3: TGTGCCAGCAGCTTCGACAGGGCCAACGTCCTGACTTTC. This chain joins TRBV7-2 and TRBJ2-6; D ambiguous. Germline CDR1 reads SGHTA; CDR2 reads FQGNSA. Deletions cut 3 bases from V and 5 bases from J, with 5 bases between. The CDR3 has 13 residues.

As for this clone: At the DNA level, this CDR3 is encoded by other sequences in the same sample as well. CDR3 loop: CAWSVQGDTEAFF. CDR3 nucleotide sequence: TGTGCCTGGAGTGTTCAAGGGGACACTGAAGCTTTCTTT. The chain has TRBV30 and TRBJ1-1, with a weak D call TRBD1 (5 bases). The CDR3 runs 13 residues. CDR1 is GTSNPN, CDR2 SVGIG, per germline (reference sequence). Trimming took 0 bases from V and 3 from J, leaving 8 bases between them. The variable domain in full, with the rest retrieved from reference TRBV30 and TRBJ1-1, is SQTIHQWPATLVQPVGSPLSLECTVEGTSNPNLYWYRQAAGRGLQLLFYSVGIGQISSEVPQNLSASRPQDRQFILSSKKLLLSDSGFYLCAWSVQGDTEAFFGQGTRLTVV.

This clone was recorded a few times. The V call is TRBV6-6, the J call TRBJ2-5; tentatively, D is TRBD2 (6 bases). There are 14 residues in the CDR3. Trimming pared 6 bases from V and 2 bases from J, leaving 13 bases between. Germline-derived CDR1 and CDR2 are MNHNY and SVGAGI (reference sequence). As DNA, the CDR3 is TGTGCCAGCAGGGCGGGACTTTCTCAAGAGACCCAGTACTTC. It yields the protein CASRAGLSQETQYF.

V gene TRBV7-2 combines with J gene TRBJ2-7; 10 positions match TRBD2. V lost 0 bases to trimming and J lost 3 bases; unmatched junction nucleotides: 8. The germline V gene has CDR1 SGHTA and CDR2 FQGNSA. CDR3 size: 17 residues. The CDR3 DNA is TGTGCCAGCAGCTTAGCGGTACTTTGGACTAGCGGCTACGAGCAGTACTTC. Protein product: CASSLAVLWTSGYEQYF.

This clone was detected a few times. DNA of the CDR3: TGCGCCAGCGCCCTGGACAGGGAAGCCGGGGAGCTGTTTTTT. This sequence encodes CASALDREAGELFF. The chain is built from TRBV5-1 and TRBJ2-2; 8 nucleotides agree with TRBD1. CDR3 size: 14 residues. V lost 7 bases to trimming and J lost 6 bases; unmatched junction nucleotides: 8. CDR1 and CDR2 from the germline V gene are SGHRS and YFSETQ.

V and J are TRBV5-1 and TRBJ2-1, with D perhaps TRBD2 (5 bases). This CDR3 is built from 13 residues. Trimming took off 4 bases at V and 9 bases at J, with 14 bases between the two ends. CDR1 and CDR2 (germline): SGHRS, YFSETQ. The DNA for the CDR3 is TGCGCCAGCAGCCGACGTAGCGATGGTGAGCAGTTCTTC. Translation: CASSRRSDGEQFF.

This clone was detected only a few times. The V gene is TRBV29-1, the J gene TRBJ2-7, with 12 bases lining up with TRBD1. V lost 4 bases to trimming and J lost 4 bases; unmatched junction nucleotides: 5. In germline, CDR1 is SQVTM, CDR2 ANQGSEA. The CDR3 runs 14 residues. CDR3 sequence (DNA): TGCAGCGTTGGGCCGGGACAGGGGGCTTACGAGCAGTACTTC. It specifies CSVGPGQGAYEQYF.

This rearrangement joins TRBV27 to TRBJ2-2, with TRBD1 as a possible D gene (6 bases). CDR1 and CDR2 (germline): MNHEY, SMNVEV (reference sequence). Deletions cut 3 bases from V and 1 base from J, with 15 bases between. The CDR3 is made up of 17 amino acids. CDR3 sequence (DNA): TGTGCCAGCAGTTTGAGGGTCGGGACAATGAACACCGGGGAGCTGTTTTTT. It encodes CASSLRVGTMNTGELFF.